This T cell receptor (beta chain) was documented in a study of shared clonotypes between healthy human individuals. V lost 3 bases to trimming and J lost 2 bases; unmatched junction nucleotides: 1. Germline CDR1 and CDR2: KGHSH and LQKENI. The CDR3 is 15 amino acids. TCRdb's table, derived via immunoSEQ multiplex PCR, lists solely in-frame clones and lacks some. The table records hundreds of thousands of clones, 79% of them present only once. The sequenced sample was PBMCs. The sequence came from a woman aged 35 to 49 in good health. Some clones in this sample may be carry-over from other donors' samples. V and J are TRBV18 and TRBJ2-5, with 12 positions matching TRBD2. This chain's CDR3 is CASSPGLAGQETQYF. Written as DNA, the CDR3 is TGTGCCAGCTCACCCGGACTAGCGGGACAAGAGACCCAGTACTTC. Full variable domain (outside the CDR3, taken from reference TRBV18 and TRBJ2-5): NAGVMQNPRHLVRRRGQEARLRCSPMKGHSHVYWYRQLPEEGLKFMVYLQKENIIDESGMPKERFSAEFPKEGPSILRIQQVVRGDSAAYFCASSPGLAGQETQYFGPGTRLLVL.